These T cell receptor beta chains were read from a single sample in a study of blood T cell repertoires in COVID-19. This table comes from immunoSEQ multiplex PCR, and its TCRdb copy is limited to in-frame clones, with some not included. Of roughly 150,000 clones detected, 80% appear once; the ten largest clones hold about 0.5%. Sequencing was carried out using peripheral blood. Every receptor here comes from a man in his sixties with acute or convalescent COVID-19. Both conserved end residues are part of each CDR3. Each record gives: D gene, J gene, clone size, V gene, CDR3 protein, CDR3 DNA. A D gene is named only where the DNA matches it firmly. The listing skips clone size in some rows; elsewhere it reads once, few, many or a size class.

>.|TRBJ2-2|few|TRBV7-3
CASSLGRNTGELFF
TGTGCCAGCAGCTTAGGCAGAAACACCGGGGAGCTGTTTTTT
>TRBD2|TRBJ2-4|.|TRBV4-1
CASSQGILAGAKNIQYF
TGCGCCAGCAGCCAAGGTATTTTAGCGGGGGCCAAAAACATTCAGTACTTC
>TRBD1|TRBJ1-3|.|TRBV10-3
CAISTGAGNTIYF
TGTGCCATCAGCACAGGGGCTGGAAACACCATATATTTT
>.|TRBJ1-6|.|TRBV3-1/TRBV3-2
CASSQRGSSYNSPLHF
TGTGCCAGCAGCCAAAGAGGGTCCTCCTATAATTCACCCCTCCACTTT
>TRBD2|TRBJ2-1|once|TRBV6-5
CASSLTSASSYNEQFF
TGTGCCAGCAGTTTGACTAGCGCGAGCTCCTACAATGAGCAGTTCTTC
>TRBD1|TRBJ1-2|.|TRBV2
CASIRDRGRPNYGYTF
TGTGCCAGCATTCGGGACAGGGGGCGTCCTAACTATGGCTACACCTTC
>TRBD2|TRBJ2-1|.|TRBV6-4
CAIWTSGGIPNEQFF
TGTGCCATATGGACTAGCGGGGGGATCCCCAATGAGCAGTTCTTC
>TRBD2|TRBJ2-4|few|TRBV5-6
CASSFYAGGHNIQYF
TGTGCCAGCAGCTTCTATGCGGGGGGGCACAACATTCAGTACTTC
>TRBD1|TRBJ1-2|once|TRBV28
CASTQHRTGTNYGYTF
TGTGCCAGCACCCAACACAGGACAGGGACTAACTATGGCTACACCTTC
>.|TRBJ1-3|.|TRBV5-5
CASSPGSGNTIYF
TGTGCCAGCAGCCCCGGTAGCGGAAACACCATATATTTT
>.|TRBJ1-2|.|TRBV6-2/TRBV6-3
CASSYSGTGPGVTF
TGTGCCAGCAGTTACTCCGGTACAGGGCCTGGAGTCACCTTC
>.|TRBJ1-6|.|TRBV18
CASSPDGGGGGSSSPLHF
TGTGCCAGCTCACCGGACGGGGGGGGTGGAGGAAGTAGTTCACCCCTCCACTTT
>TRBD1|TRBJ1-6|.|TRBV5-5
CASSFGTDRSPLHF
TGTGCCAGCAGCTTCGGGACAGATCGGTCACCCCTCCACTTT
>TRBD1|TRBJ2-3|.|TRBV4-3
CASSRAVMGRGPDTQYF
TGCGCCAGCAGCCGGGCCGTCATGGGTAGGGGGCCAGATACGCAGTATTTT
>.|TRBJ2-3|.|TRBV5-1
CASSFSGYSTDTQYF
TGCGCCAGCAGCTTTAGCGGCTACAGCACAGATACGCAGTATTTT
>.|TRBJ1-6|once|TRBV7-2
CASSLGAGAGSPLHF
TGTGCCAGCAGCCTAGGCGCAGGGGCGGGTTCACCCCTCCACTTT
>.|TRBJ1-1|.|TRBV19
CASGMGRSHTEAFF
TGTGCCAGTGGGATGGGGCGCAGTCACACTGAAGCTTTCTTT
>.|TRBJ1-4|once|TRBV4-1
CASSQDVSGTNEKLFF
TGCGCCAGCAGCCAAGATGTCTCAGGAACTAATGAAAAACTGTTTTTT
>.|TRBJ1-5|.|TRBV6-4
CASSDLQGTVEPQHF
TGTGCCAGCAGTGACTTGCAGGGAACCGTCGAGCCCCAGCATTTT
>TRBD1|TRBJ1-1|.|TRBV2
CASSRGRNTEAFF
TGTGCCAGCAGCAGGGGGCGGAACACTGAAGCTTTCTTT
>.|TRBJ2-7|.|TRBV19
CASSIGKSVAEQYF
TGTGCCAGTAGCATCGGGAAGTCCGTGGCCGAGCAGTACTTC
>TRBD1|TRBJ2-7|.|TRBV6-5
CASSRGQIYEQYF
TGTGCCAGCAGTAGGGGACAGATCTACGAGCAGTACTTC
>.|TRBJ1-3|few|TRBV29-1
CSVRVGTSGNTIYF
TGCAGCGTTCGTGTCGGGACATCTGGAAACACCATATATTTT
>TRBD1|TRBJ2-5|.|TRBV29-1
CSGRTGGETQYF
TGCAGCGGAAGGACAGGGGGGGAGACCCAGTACTTC
>TRBD2|TRBJ2-7|.|TRBV3-1/TRBV3-2
CASSAPGLVSREQYF
TGTGCCAGCAGCGCCCCGGGACTAGTAAGTCGCGAGCAGTACTTC
>TRBD2|TRBJ2-1|.|TRBV7-6
CASSLVDKGLAGGYYEQFF
TGTGCCAGCAGCTTAGTTGATAAAGGACTAGCGGGAGGGTACTATGAGCAGTTCTTC
>.|TRBJ1-2|.|TRBV19
CASSMDVSGGGYTF
TGTGCCAGTAGTATGGATGTCTCGGGGGGAGGCTACACCTTC
>TRBD1|TRBJ1-1|.|TRBV28
CASRPGQGVAEAFF
TGTGCCAGCAGGCCGGGACAGGGGGTTGCTGAAGCTTTCTTT
>.|TRBJ2-2|.|TRBV6-6
CASSYVGRNTGELFF
TGTGCCAGCAGTTACGTTGGGCGGAACACCGGGGAGCTGTTTTTT
>.|TRBJ1-4|.|TRBV5-8
CASSLGGGTNEKLFF
TGTGCCAGCAGCTTGGGAGGGGGAACTAATGAAAAACTGTTTTTT
>.|TRBJ2-3|once|TRBV9
CASSPAGGRSTDTQYF
TGTGCCAGCAGCCCAGCAGGGGGGCGGAGCACAGATACGCAGTATTTT
>.|TRBJ1-2|.|TRBV5-1
CASSFRGAGGYTF
TGCGCCAGCAGCTTTCGGGGGGCGGGTGGCTACACCTTC
>TRBD1|TRBJ2-3|.|TRBV7-2
CASSSRTGGGTDTQYF
TGTGCCAGCAGCTCCCGGACAGGGGGGGGAACAGATACGCAGTATTTT
>TRBD2|TRBJ2-5|.|TRBV6-6
CASIGSGGNRETQYF
TGTGCCAGCATTGGGAGCGGGGGGAACCGGGAGACCCAGTACTTC
>.|TRBJ1-1|.|TRBV5-1
CASTPQTGGLGAEAFF
TGCGCCAGCACTCCCCAGACCGGGGGGCTTGGTGCTGAAGCTTTCTTT
>.|TRBJ2-4|few|TRBV28
CASSGGVIAKNIQYF
TGTGCCAGCAGTGGGGGCGTTATAGCCAAAAACATTCAGTACTTC
>TRBD1|TRBJ1-2|.|TRBV6-8
CASSHRESDRVNGYTF
TGTGCCAGCAGCCACCGCGAATCGGACAGGGTAAACGGCTACACCTTC
>.|TRBJ2-2|.|TRBV4-1
CASSQIGISTGELFF
TGCGCCAGCAGCCAAATCGGGATCTCAACCGGGGAGCTGTTTTTT
>.|TRBJ1-1|few|TRBV9
CASSSQSGNTEAFF
TGTGCCAGCAGCTCACAGTCAGGGAACACTGAAGCTTTCTTT
>.|TRBJ2-7|.|TRBV30
CAWGLSSGAYEQYF
TGTGCCTGGGGCCTCTCTTCAGGGGCCTACGAGCAGTACTTC
>TRBD1|TRBJ1-3|few|TRBV19
CASSMAGGASGNTIYF
TGTGCCAGTAGTATGGCAGGGGGCGCCTCGGGAAACACCATATATTTT
>.|TRBJ2-5|.|TRBV18
CASYRTEQETQYF
TGTGCCAGCTACCGGACAGAACAAGAGACCCAGTACTTC
>TRBD1|TRBJ2-7|.|TRBV7-3
CASPSKGASSYEQYF
TGTGCCAGCCCTTCCAAGGGGGCAAGCTCCTACGAGCAGTACTTC
>.|TRBJ2-5|.|TRBV18
CASSPSIQETQYF
TGTGCCAGCTCACCGAGCATCCAAGAGACCCAGTACTTC
>TRBD2|TRBJ2-1|.|TRBV9
CASSPRSSTSGIEQFF
TGTGCCAGCAGCCCCCGTAGTAGTACTAGCGGGATTGAGCAGTTCTTC
>TRBD1|TRBJ2-3|.|TRBV13
CASSPPGQGFTDTQYF
TGTGCCAGCAGCCCTCCGGGACAGGGGTTTACAGATACGCAGTATTTT
>.|TRBJ1-5|.|TRBV7-9
CASSRVGGGNQPQHF
TGTGCCAGCAGCCGGGTCGGGGGGGGCAATCAGCCCCAGCATTTT
>.|TRBJ2-2|.|TRBV6-1
CASSEGGAGELFF
TGTGCCAGCAGTGAGGGAGGTGCCGGGGAGCTGTTTTTT
>.|TRBJ1-1|.|TRBV7-3
CASSFLFAGEAFF
TGTGCCAGCAGCTTCCTTTTCGCGGGGGAAGCTTTCTTT
>TRBD1|TRBJ1-3|.|TRBV12-5
CASGSQGARNTIYF
TGTGCTAGTGGTTCTCAGGGGGCGAGAAACACCATATATTTT
>.|TRBJ1-5|.|TRBV21-1
CASSKAGQGTSNQPQHF
TGTGCCAGCAGCAAAGCGGGACAGGGAACTAGCAATCAGCCCCAGCATTTT
>TRBD2|TRBJ2-3|.|TRBV7-2
CASSLFAGGPSTDTQYF
TGTGCCAGCAGCTTATTCGCGGGGGGACCTAGCACAGATACGCAGTATTTT
>.|TRBJ1-3|once|TRBV7-2
CASSPRGPTGNTIYF
TGTGCCAGCAGCCCAAGGGGCCCCACAGGAAACACCATATATTTT
>TRBD2|TRBJ2-3|.|TRBV7-2
CASSSSSGSRKDTQYF
TGTGCCAGCAGCTCCTCTAGCGGGAGTAGAAAGGATACGCAGTATTTT
>.|TRBJ2-7|.|TRBV6-6
CASSFTPGIVSYEQYF
TGTGCCAGCAGTTTTACTCCGGGAATAGTATCCTACGAGCAGTACTTC
>.|TRBJ1-5|few|TRBV30
CACSGSNQPQHF
TGTGCCTGCTCAGGTAGCAATCAGCCCCAGCATTTT
>TRBD1|TRBJ2-2|.|TRBV6-1
CASSGRGQGGTGELFF
TGTGCCAGCAGTGGTAGGGGGCAGGGCGGTACCGGGGAGCTGTTTTTT
>.|TRBJ1-1|.|TRBV5-4
CASSRGIGNTEAFF
TGTGCCAGCAGCAGGGGAATCGGGAACACTGAAGCTTTCTTT
>TRBD1|TRBJ2-3|.|TRBV7-3
CASSSHLTPYRGSTDTQYF
TGTGCCAGCAGCTCACACCTAACGCCATACAGGGGGAGCACAGATACGCAGTATTTT